The 28 T cell receptor beta chains listed next were all sequenced from one sample in a study of blood T cell repertoires in COVID-19 (dated by TCRdb to the early 2020s). The library came from the immunoSEQ multiplex PCR assay. This immuneACCESS table, as held by TCRdb, lists in-frame sequences with V and J called but not all clones. Of the missing ones, under half trace to an unresolved V gene in checked studies; the others have no known cause. The sample table records about 62,000 clones; 65% to 85% of these occur just once. The ten largest clones add up to roughly 6.7% of the sample. Input material: peripheral blood. The receptors come from a human donor in a cohort sampled during active COVID-19.

This chain joins TRBV4-2 and TRBJ2-7, with TRBD2 as a possible D gene (5 bases). The CDR3 extends over 15 amino acids. V dropped 5 bases and J dropped 0 bases, with 14 bases sitting between them. The V gene's germline CDR1 is LGHNA and CDR2 YNFKEQ. CDR3 in amino acids: CASSVLSGSSYEQYF. CDR3 sequence (DNA): TGTGCCAGCAGCGTACTGAGCGGAAGCTCCTACGAGCAGTACTTC.

This chain joins TRBV10-3 and TRBJ2-7; weak D call: TRBD2 (6 bases). In germline, CDR1 is ENHRY, CDR2 SYGVKD. The V end was cut by 0 bases, the J end by 3 bases, with 12 bases between. There are 15 residues in the CDR3. CDR3 sequence reads: CAISESTEGYYEQYF. CDR3 coding DNA: TGTGCCATCAGTGAGTCGACGGAGGGGTACTACGAGCAGTACTTC.

This clone has just one count. J is TRBJ2-7 and V is TRBV27; 7 bases are a match to TRBD2. V lost 0 bases and J lost 3; bases outside the gene matches: 5. The V gene's germline CDR1 is MNHEY and CDR2 SMNVEV (reference sequence). The CDR3 covers 15 residues. CDR3 coding DNA: TGTGCCAGCAGTTTATCAGGGGCGGGAGTCTACGAGCAGTACTTC. Amino acid sequence: CASSLSGAGVYEQYF.

The chain joins TRBV18 to TRBJ2-5, with TRBD2 as a possible D gene (5 bases). CDR1 is KGHSH and CDR2 is LQKENI in the germline V gene. V lost 4 bases and J lost 4, with 10 bases in between. The CDR3 spans 13 residues. For the CDR3, the DNA is TGTGCCAGCTCACATTGGGCGGGAGAGACCCAGTACTTC. Translating gives CASSHWAGETQYF.

The chain carries TRBV5-6 and TRBJ2-2, with D possibly matching TRBD2 (5 bases). Germline lookup yields CDR1 SGHDT and CDR2 YYEEEE. Trimming took off 0 bases at V and 3 bases at J, with 9 bases between the two ends. The CDR3 runs 15 residues. The CDR3 region is CASSLVGSDTGELFF. The CDR3 coding sequence is TGTGCCAGCAGCTTGGTAGGGAGTGACACCGGGGAGCTGTTTTTT.

The V call is TRBV27, the J call TRBJ1-5; D might be TRBD1 (5 bases). V lost 5 bases and J 7 bases, leaving 15 bases between the germline ends. Germline values: CDR1 MNHEY, CDR2 SMNVEV (reference sequence). The CDR3 sequence is 14 residues long. CDR3 sequence: CASSLTREHQPQHF. The CDR3 DNA is TGTGCCAGCAGTCTCACCAGGGAACACCAGCCCCAGCATTTT.

CDR3 loop: CASILRASGRGETQYF. As DNA, the CDR3 is TGTGCCAGTATCCTACGGGCTAGCGGGAGAGGAGAGACCCAGTACTTC. The chain uses TRBV6-6 and TRBJ2-5, with 10 positions matching TRBD2. Trimming took 9 bases from V and 4 from J; bases not matched to a gene: 14. In germline, CDR1 is MNHNY, CDR2 SVGAGI (reference sequence). The CDR3 loop spans 16 amino acids.

The chain has TRBV30 and TRBJ2-5; 12 bases fit TRBD2. The CDR3 is made up of 14 amino acids. CDR1 is GTSNPN and CDR2 is SVGIG in the germline V gene (reference sequence). Trimming at V came to 5 bases and at J to 1 base, leaving 2 bases not matched to a gene. CDR3 in amino acids: CAWRTSGIQETQYF. The CDR3 DNA reads TGTGCCTGGCGGACTAGCGGGATCCAAGAGACCCAGTACTTC. The full variable domain, rest sourced from reference TRBV30 and TRBJ2-5, is SQTIHQWPATLVQPVGSPLSLECTVEGTSNPNLYWYRQAAGRGLQLLFYSVGIGQISSEVPQNLSASRPQDRQFILSSKKLLLSDSGFYLCAWRTSGIQETQYFGPGTRLLVL.

This clone was observed a handful of times. This chain joins TRBV2 and TRBJ1-6, with a weak D call TRBD1 (5 bases). V lost 0 bases and J 6 bases, leaving 9 bases between the germline ends. Germline values: CDR1 SNHLY, CDR2 FYNNEI. CDR3 length: 15 residues. This CDR3 is CASSEAGGGNSPLHF. The CDR3 coding sequence is TGTGCCAGCAGTGAAGCGGGGGGAGGTAATTCACCCCTCCACTTT.

The chain uses TRBV4-1 and TRBJ2-1, with 7 bases that match TRBD2. V lost 1 base, J lost 5 bases, and 8 bases stayed unmatched. The CDR3 runs 16 residues. The germline gives CDR1 MGHRA, CDR2 YSYEKL. The CDR3 DNA is TGCGCCAGCAGCCAAGGGGTGACTAGCAGCCACAATGAGCAGTTCTTC. This codes for CASSQGVTSSHNEQFF.

The V call is TRBV5-1, the J call TRBJ2-7, with 12 bases fitting TRBD2. Germline CDR1 reads SGHRS; CDR2 reads YFSETQ. Trimming took 5 bases from V and 3 from J; bases not matched to a gene: 6. This CDR3 is built from 15 residues. CDR3 nucleotides: TGCGCCAGCAGACTGACTAGCGGGAGTTTCTACGAGCAGTACTTC. Its protein is CASRLTSGSFYEQYF.

This clone came up a few times. The V call is TRBV5-1, the J call TRBJ2-2; D is undetermined. Germline V gene lookup returns CDR1 SGHRS and CDR2 YFSETQ. The CDR3 extends over 13 amino acids. V lost 4 bases to trimming and J lost 6 bases, with 10 bases between them. DNA of the CDR3: TGCGCCAGCAGCAGCCCGGCGGCCGGGGAGCTGTTTTTT. It is translated as CASSSPAAGELFF.

V and J are TRBV19 and TRBJ1-1; no clear D. V was clipped by 7 bases and J by 1 base, with 10 bases between them. The CDR3 consists of 13 residues. CDR1 is LNHDA, CDR2 SQIVND, per germline (reference sequence). The CDR3 protein is CASKEVENTEAFF. The CDR3 region has the DNA TGTGCCAGTAAAGAGGTCGAGAACACTGAAGCTTTCTTT.

Only one count was recorded for this clone. This chain uses TRBV19 with TRBJ1-5, with D unresolved. The CDR3 covers 14 residues. Trimming cost V 7 bases and J 3 bases, with 13 bases left between them. The germline CDR1 and CDR2 sequences are LNHDA and SQIVND (reference sequence). The CDR3 spells CASTAVSNNQPQHF. Here the CDR3 DNA reads TGTGCCAGTACCGCGGTTTCTAACAATCAGCCCCAGCATTTT.

The chain carries TRBV24-1 and TRBJ2-3; 7 bases are shared with TRBD1. CDR1 and CDR2 from the germline V gene are KGHDR and SFDVKD. The trim removed 3 bases at V and 6 bases at J, leaving 8 bases unmatched. This CDR3 contains 15 residues. The DNA of the CDR3 is TGTGCCACCAGTGATACCAGGGGGAGTGGTGATACGCAGTATTTT. Protein sequence: CATSDTRGSGDTQYF.

The V and J genes are TRBV18 and TRBJ2-1; 8 bases map to TRBD2. Trimming at V came to 6 bases and at J to 7 bases, leaving 14 bases not matched to a gene. This CDR3 spans 16 amino acids. Germline CDR1 reads KGHSH; CDR2 reads LQKENI. In DNA, the CDR3 is TGTGCCAGCTCGCCCCCCTCTCGCGGGAGGAGGAATGAGCAGTTCTTC. This sequence encodes CASSPPSRGRRNEQFF.

The chain recombines TRBV3-1 (or the pseudogene TRBV3-2) with TRBJ2-2; 9 nucleotides line up with TRBD1. The J segment lost 7 bases and the V segment lost 1 base, leaving 7 bases of the junction unmatched. Germline CDR1 is LGHDT and CDR2 is YNNKEL (reference sequence). CDR3 length: 16 amino acids. This chain's CDR3 is CASSQGTGTGIGELFF. The CDR3 nucleotides are TGTGCCAGCAGCCAAGGTACCGGGACAGGGATCGGGGAGCTGTTTTTT.

The CDR3 DNA sequence: TGTGCCAGCAGTTTAAAGGTCCTCCCAACAGGGGTTAGCGAGCAGTACTTC. This codes for CASSLKVLPTGVSEQYF. The chain is built from TRBV27 and TRBJ2-7, with 7 bases identical to TRBD1. Germline CDR1 and CDR2: MNHEY and SMNVEV (reference sequence). V lost 2 bases to trimming and J lost 6 bases; unmatched junction nucleotides: 16. The CDR3 is 17 amino acids.

The table lists this clone with a few counts. This CDR3 is CASSLVGRAGEQYF. The CDR3 nucleotides are TGTGCCAGCAGCTTGGTTGGCAGGGCTGGGGAGCAGTACTTC. The chain joins TRBV5-4 to TRBJ2-7; possible D gene TRBD1, 5 bases. Germline CDR1 is SGHNT and CDR2 is YYREEE (reference sequence). V lost 0 bases, J lost 7 bases, and 14 bases lay in between. The CDR3 sequence is 14 residues long.

The V and J genes are TRBV3-1 (or the pseudogene TRBV3-2) and TRBJ2-7; 13 bases map to TRBD2. With 4 bases clipped from V and 3 bases from J, the junction kept 3 bases outside the gene matches. CDR1 is LGHDT and CDR2 is YNNKEL in the germline V gene (reference sequence). The CDR3 loop spans 15 amino acids. CDR3 nucleotides: TGTGCCAGCAGCCCCCGGACTAGCGGGGGCTACGAGCAGTACTTC. This translates into CASSPRTSGGYEQYF.

The chain employs TRBV19 and TRBJ1-1; TRBD1 might be the D (5 bases). Germline V CDR1 and CDR2: LNHDA, SQIVND (reference sequence). The CDR3 loop spans 16 amino acids. The V end was cut by 2 bases, the J end by 4 bases, with 17 bases between. CDR3 in DNA: TGTGCCAGTAGTATAAATCCAGGATGGGGGGTCACTGAAGCTTTCTTT. This encodes CASSINPGWGVTEAFF.

The chain couples TRBV7-9 to TRBJ1-5, with a tentative D call TRBD1 (5 bases). Germline V gene data show CDR1 as SEHNR and CDR2 as FQNEAQ (reference sequence). V lost 10 bases and J lost 2, with 18 bases in between. The CDR3 runs 15 residues. The CDR3: CATTPWGEGNQPQHF. As DNA, the CDR3 is TGTGCCACCACTCCGTGGGGGGAAGGCAATCAGCCCCAGCATTTT.

The chain recombines TRBV29-1 with TRBJ2-6; D gene unclear. The germline CDR1 and CDR2 sequences are SQVTM and ANQGSEA. The CDR3 length is 14 residues. The ends were cut back, 4 bases at V and 0 bases at J, with 7 bases in the middle. The DNA of the CDR3 is TGCAGCGTTGTACAGAGCTCTGGGGCCAACGTCCTGACTTTC. The encoded protein is CSVVQSSGANVLTF.

The chain combines TRBV2 with TRBJ1-5; D call uncertain. This CDR3 comprises 14 residues. Germline V gene lookup returns CDR1 SNHLY and CDR2 FYNNEI. Trimming removed 3 bases from V and 6 bases from J, with 12 bases in between. This chain's CDR3 is CASSDRPTGQPQHF. CDR3 DNA: TGTGCCAGCAGTGACCGACCTACGGGTCAGCCCCAGCATTTT.

The chain uses TRBV2 and TRBJ2-7; 7 bases agree with TRBD1. Per germline, CDR1 SNHLY and CDR2 FYNNEI. CDR3 length: 16 amino acids. The V and J ends lost 5 bases and 3 bases, in that order; junction bases with no gene match: 13. Here the CDR3 DNA reads TGTGCCAGCAGTCCACTGGCTGGGCAGGGGGTCTACGAGCAGTACTTC. Its protein is CASSPLAGQGVYEQYF.

This clone was seen just once. The chain joins TRBV19 to TRBJ2-7; TRBD2 agrees at 12 bases. This CDR3 spans 17 amino acids. The germline V gene has CDR1 LNHDA and CDR2 SQIVND (reference sequence). V lost 6 bases, J lost 3 bases, and 12 bases stayed unmatched. The CDR3 loop reads CASRPHGLAGNLYEQYF. DNA of the CDR3: TGTGCCAGTAGGCCCCACGGACTAGCGGGGAACCTCTACGAGCAGTACTTC.

V is TRBV30 and J is TRBJ1-6; the D is unclear. The CDR3 is 14 amino acids. CDR1 is GTSNPN, CDR2 SVGIG, per germline (reference sequence). Trimming shortened V by 5 bases and J by 4 bases, and 12 bases separated the two germline ends. In DNA, the CDR3 is TGTGCCTGGGCCGGGAGCATTTATAATTCACCCCTCCACTTT. Its protein is CAWAGSIYNSPLHF.

V and J are TRBV7-9 and TRBJ2-3; 10 nucleotides line up with TRBD2. The CDR3 consists of 15 residues. The trim removed 5 bases at V and 2 bases at J, leaving 4 bases unmatched. Germline loops: CDR1 SEHNR, CDR2 FQNEAQ (reference sequence). This chain's CDR3 is CASSGSGGNTDTQYF. In DNA, the CDR3 is TGTGCCAGCAGCGGTAGCGGGGGGAACACAGATACGCAGTATTTT.